The 19 T cell receptor beta chains below all came from one sample that was sequenced in a study of T-cell memory formation after mild COVID-19. TCRdb re-analysed the 5' RACE reads in MiXCR, keeping a single row per CDR3 protein. The sample includes under 350,000 distinct CDR3 sequences, around 16% of them seen just once. The sample was PBMCs or a T cell subset sorted from them (not recorded which). The receptors were gathered from a young man who had mild COVID-19 (a few samples of this study predate the infection). Cell type and time point are not known.

This clonotype was picked up a small number of times. V gene TRBV11-2 combines with J gene TRBJ2-1; 10 bases are shared with TRBD2. This CDR3 comprises 16 residues. J lost 2 bases, V lost 1 base, and 2 bases had no gene match. Germline loops: CDR1 SGHAT, CDR2 FQNNGV. The CDR3 DNA is TGTGCCAGCAGCTTAGTCAGCGGGGGGGCCTACAATGAGCAGTTCTTC. Its protein product is CASSLVSGGAYNEQFF. Together with reference TRBV11-2 and TRBJ2-1, the CDR3 gives the full variable domain: EAGVAQSPRYKIIEKRQSVAFWCNPISGHATLYWYQQILGQGPKLLIQFQNNGVVDDSQLPKDRFSAERLKGVDSTLKIQPAKLEDSAVYLCASSLVSGGAYNEQFFGPGTRLTVL.

In this sample, this clonotype turned up a few times. The genes are TRBV11-2 and TRBJ2-2; maybe TRBD1 (6 bases). The germline CDR1 and CDR2 sequences are SGHAT and FQNNGV. The CDR3 loop spans 15 amino acids. The V end lost 4 bases, the J end lost 4 bases, and 13 bases lay between the germline ends. DNA for the CDR3: TGTGCCAGCAGCTCCCACAGGGTTCGCACCGGGGAGCTGTTTTTT. This encodes CASSSHRVRTGELFF. Supplemented by reference TRBV11-2 and TRBJ2-2, the full variable domain reads EAGVAQSPRYKIIEKRQSVAFWCNPISGHATLYWYQQILGQGPKLLIQFQNNGVVDDSQLPKDRFSAERLKGVDSTLKIQPAKLEDSAVYLCASSSHRVRTGELFFGEGSRLTVL.

The chain recombines TRBV9 with TRBJ2-7, with 9 bases aligning to TRBD2. J was trimmed by 4 bases and V by 0 bases; bases with no gene match: 5. CDR1 SGDLS and CDR2 YYNGEE come from the germline V gene. The CDR3 is made up of 15 amino acids. As DNA, the CDR3 is TGTGCCAGCAGCGTAGATGGAGCGGGGGGTTACGAGCAGTACTTC. It yields the protein CASSVDGAGGYEQYF. The entire variable domain, with the rest obtained from reference TRBV9 and TRBJ2-7, is as follows: DSGVTQTPKHLITATGQRVTLRCSPRSGDLSVYWYQQSLDQGLQFLIQYYNGEERAKGNILERFSAQQFPDLHSELNLSSLELGDSALYFCASSVDGAGGYEQYFGPGTRLTVT.

The table lists this clonotype with a few counts. The J gene is TRBJ2-3, the V gene TRBV4-1; TRBD2 is a possible D gene (7 bases). The germline V and J ends were trimmed by 5 bases and 4 bases, with 22 bases remaining between them. Germline V gives CDR1 MGHRA, CDR2 YSYEKL. CDR3 length: 17 residues. In DNA form, the CDR3 reads TGCGCCAGCAGCTTTAGTACGGGGGGCTCGGCGGCAGATACGCAGTATTTT. This gives the protein CASSFSTGGSAADTQYF.

In its sample, this clonotype was seen a few times. The gene calls are TRBV6-2 or TRBV6-3 and TRBJ2-2, with D perhaps matching TRBD1 or TRBD2 (5 bases each). CDR3 length: 15 residues. Trimming removed 7 bases from V and 2 bases from J, with 14 bases in between. Germline V gene lookup returns CDR1 MNHEY and CDR2 SVGEGT. CDR3 residues: CASNTIRDNTGELFF. CDR3 nucleotide sequence: TGTGCCAGCAATACCATCAGGGACAACACCGGGGAGCTGTTTTTT.

The chain is built from TRBV19 and TRBJ2-3; D may be TRBD1 or TRBD2 (5 bases each). There are 12 residues in the CDR3. In germline, CDR1 is LNHDA, CDR2 SQIVND (reference sequence). Trimming cost V 6 bases and J 10 bases, with 14 bases left between them. The CDR3 DNA reads TGTGCCAGTAGAAGGCAGGGAGTACCGCAGTATTTT. Residues: CASRRQGVPQYF.

The V gene is TRBV9, the J gene TRBJ2-7; 14 bases are a match to TRBD2. The CDR3 totals 15 residues. The trim removed 2 bases at V and 7 bases at J, leaving 5 bases unmatched. Germline loops: CDR1 SGDLS, CDR2 YYNGEE. The CDR3 here is CASSVGLAGEREQYF. Written as DNA, the CDR3 is TGTGCCAGCAGCGTGGGACTAGCGGGGGAAAGAGAGCAGTACTTC.

The chain couples TRBV5-1 to TRBJ2-5; D remains unclear. CDR1 is SGHRS, CDR2 YFSETQ, per germline. V was clipped by 3 bases and J by 5 bases, with 8 bases between them. CDR3 length: 12 amino acids. The CDR3 DNA is TGCGCCAGCAGCTCCTCGGAGGAGACCCAGTACTTC. This translates into CASSSSEETQYF.

This clonotype has a count of ten or more. This chain uses TRBV18 with TRBJ1-1; D is unclear. Between the trimmed V and J ends, which lost 0 bases and 6 bases, there was a span of 17 bases. CDR3 size: 16 residues. The germline gives CDR1 KGHSH, CDR2 LQKENI. As DNA, the CDR3 is TGTGCCAGCTCACCACCGATGGCGAACCCCACCCCTGAAGCTTTCTTT. It translates to CASSPPMANPTPEAFF.

The chain carries TRBV7-3 and TRBJ2-1; 7 nucleotides match TRBD1. CDR1 and CDR2 from the germline V gene are SGHTA and FQGTGA. With 3 bases clipped from V and 3 bases from J, the junction kept 8 bases outside the gene matches. CDR3 length: 16 amino acids. DNA of the CDR3: TGTGCCAGCAGCTTTACTTCCGGGACAGTCTACAATGAGCAGTTCTTC. The encoded protein is CASSFTSGTVYNEQFF.

This chain links TRBV27 with TRBJ1-6; 8 bases map to TRBD1. V dropped 4 bases and J dropped 10; count of bases not matched to a gene: 15. Germline lookup yields CDR1 MNHEY and CDR2 SMNVEV (reference sequence). This CDR3 has 17 amino acids. CDR3 sequence reads: CASSSPAGAGGASPLHF. CDR3 DNA: TGTGCCAGCAGTTCCCCCGCCGGTGCAGGGGGCGCCTCACCCCTCCACTTT.

This clonotype has at least ten counts. The V call is TRBV5-1, the J call TRBJ1-1; D may be TRBD1 (6 bases). The V gene lost 4 bases and the J gene lost 9 bases, with 19 bases spanning the gap. CDR3 length equals 14 residues. CDR1 and CDR2 from the germline V gene are SGHRS and YFSETQ. CDR3 bases: TGCGCCAGCAGCCCGGGCGGGACACCCAATAAAGCTTTCTTT. This codes for CASSPGGTPNKAFF.

The CDR3 reads CASSQGENEQFF. The CDR3 DNA reads as TGTGCCAGCAGTCAAGGGGAAAATGAGCAGTTCTTC. The rearrangement links TRBV6-2 or TRBV6-3 to TRBJ2-1, with D possibly matching TRBD1 (5 bases). CDR1 and CDR2 from the germline V gene are MNHEY and SVGEGT. Trimming took 5 bases from V and 7 from J, leaving 9 bases between them. This CDR3 has 12 residues.

V usage is TRBV29-1 and J usage is TRBJ2-1; 9 nucleotides line up with TRBD1. This CDR3 has 13 residues. CDR1 and CDR2 from the germline V gene are SQVTM and ANQGSEA. Trimming cost V 7 bases and J 6 bases; bases outside gene matches: 7. The CDR3, as DNA: TGCAGCGGGTGGGACAGGGTTCGCAATGAGCAGTTCTTC. Protein product: CSGWDRVRNEQFF.

A few counts support this clonotype. The genes are TRBV7-6 and TRBJ2-3; TRBD2 aligns across 8 bases. From germline, CDR1 is SGHVS and CDR2 FNYEAQ. The CDR3 runs to 16 residues. The V gene end was trimmed by 3 bases and the J gene end by 0 bases; junction bases not matched to a gene: 5. CDR3 amino acids: CASSFRSGASTDTQYF. The CDR3, as DNA: TGTGCCAGCAGCTTCCGTAGCGGGGCTAGCACAGATACGCAGTATTTT.

The chain carries TRBV9 and TRBJ1-2; D not resolved. The CDR3 has 13 amino acids. Germline CDR1 SGDLS, CDR2 YYNGEE. Trimming pared 3 bases from V and 8 bases from J, leaving 14 bases between. The CDR3: CASSALPVGGYTF. In nucleotides, the CDR3 is TGTGCCAGCAGCGCTCTACCAGTAGGCGGCTACACCTTC.

The chain employs TRBV7-2 and TRBJ1-6; D gene uncertain. Germline-derived CDR1 and CDR2 are SGHTA and FQGNSA. Trimming removed 0 bases at V and 0 bases at J, with 18 bases between. The CDR3 runs to 20 residues. DNA for the CDR3: TGTGCCAGCAGCTTAGCACCGACTTTTGATTTTATCTCCTATAATTCACCCCTCCACTTT. Its translation is CASSLAPTFDFISYNSPLHF. The full variable domain, with the rest looked up from reference TRBV7-2 and TRBJ1-6, is GAGVSQSPSNKVTEKGKDVELRCDPISGHTALYWYRQSLGQGLEFLIYFQGNSAPDKSGLPSDRFSAERTGGSVSTLTIQRTQQEDSAVYLCASSLAPTFDFISYNSPLHFGNGTRLTVT.

A few counts support this clonotype. The rearrangement joins TRBV7-9 to TRBJ2-1; TRBD1 matches 10 bases. Germline V gene sequence: CDR1 SEHNR, CDR2 FQNEAQ (reference sequence). V shed 5 bases, J shed 3 bases, and the junction held 13 bases outside the gene matches. CDR3 size: 18 residues. DNA of the CDR3: TGTGCCAGCAGCCGAACCAAGTCCGGGACAGGGGTCTACAATGAGCAGTTCTTC. Protein product: CASSRTKSGTGVYNEQFF.

The rearrangement uses TRBV20-1 and TRBJ2-7, with unresolved D. Germline CDR1 reads DFQATT; CDR2 reads SNEGSKA (reference sequence). V shed 6 bases and J shed 0 bases, with 12 bases lying between them. The CDR3 runs to 13 residues. CDR3 in DNA: TGCAGTGCCGCCAACACGATCTCCTACGAGCAGTACTTC. Translated, it gives CSAANTISYEQYF.